The present TCR beta chain was sequenced within a study of identical twins. Overall study findings and caveats: Its conclusions, products of cross-sectional statistical analysis, did not come from following the same donors. Zero-insertion findings could be partly confounded by invariant cells (MAIT and iNKT cells). Abundant beta clonotypes from cord blood had fewer insertions, unlike memory repertoires, which showed none.

A template switching step contributed a universal primer site, while unique molecular identifiers were present in the cDNA. Using its own MiXCR run on the 5' RACE reads, TCRdb lists one record per CDR3 protein. The sample shows more than 1.5 million distinct CDR3 sequences, around a third of them seen only once. This CDR3 contains 14 residues. The V gene end was trimmed by 6 bases and the J gene end by 4 bases; junction bases not matched to a gene: 7. CDR1 and CDR2 from the germline V gene are MNHEY and SMNVEV (reference sequence). This clonotype has only a few counts. Its target is not known. A read error may be the cause here, since a much bigger clone is one base away.

The sequence was collected from a newborn girl in good health. This chain connects TRBV27 to TRBJ2-3, with 7 bases identical to TRBD1. Material for sequencing was cord blood. The CDR3 reads CASSRRQGPDTQYF. The DNA of the CDR3 is TGTGCCAGCAGCCGACGACAGGGCCCAGATACGCAGTATTTT.